This entry features one TCR beta chain sequence. Germline V gene data show CDR1 as SGHAT and CDR2 as FQNNGV. The trim removed 5 bases at V and 5 bases at J, leaving 9 bases unmatched. The CDR3 totals 15 residues. This sample is drawn from a study of blood T cell repertoires in COVID-19. In the study overall: The study drew acute and convalescent COVID-19 samples from the United States, Italy and Spain. The cDNA or gDNA used as material had been derived from T cells, B-cell-depleted T cells, or PBMCs.

Per the original data handling: Using reference gene primer amplification, nucleated cell counts were estimated. Assay: immunoSEQ multiplex PCR; the TCRdb copy retains only in-frame clones and omits some. That table gives V, J and clone size, and the DNA gave D and trimming. The sample contains hundreds of thousands of clones, 89% of which appear only once. The receptor's source is a man in his forties with acute or convalescent COVID-19. The sequenced sample consisted of peripheral blood. The chain recombines TRBV11-2 with TRBJ2-3, with 8 bases identical to TRBD2. The DNA of the CDR3 is TGTGCCAGCAGCCATCCGGCGGGGGGCGGAGATACGCAGTATTTT. Its protein is CASSHPAGGGDTQYF.